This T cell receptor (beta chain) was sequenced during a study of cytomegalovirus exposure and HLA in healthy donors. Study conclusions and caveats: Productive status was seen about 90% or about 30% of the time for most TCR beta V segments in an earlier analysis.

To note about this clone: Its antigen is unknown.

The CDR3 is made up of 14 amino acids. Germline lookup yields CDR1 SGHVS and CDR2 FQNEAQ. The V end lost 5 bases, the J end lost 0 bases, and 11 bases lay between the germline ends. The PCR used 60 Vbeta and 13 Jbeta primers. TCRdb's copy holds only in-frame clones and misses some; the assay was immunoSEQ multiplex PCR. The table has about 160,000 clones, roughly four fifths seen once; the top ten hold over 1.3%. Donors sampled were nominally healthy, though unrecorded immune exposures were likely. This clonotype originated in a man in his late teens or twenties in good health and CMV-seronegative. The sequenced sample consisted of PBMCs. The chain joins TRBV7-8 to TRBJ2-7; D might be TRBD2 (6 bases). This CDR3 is CASSVGGSSYEQYF. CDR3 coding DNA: TGTGCCAGCAGCGTAGGAGGGAGCTCCTACGAGCAGTACTTC. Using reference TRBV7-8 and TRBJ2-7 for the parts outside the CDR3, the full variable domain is GAGVSQSPRYKVAKRGQDVALRCDPISGHVSLFWYQQALGQGPEFLTYFQNEAQLDKSGLPSDRFFAERPEGSVSTLKIQRTQQEDSAVYLCASSVGGSSYEQYFGPGTRLTVT.